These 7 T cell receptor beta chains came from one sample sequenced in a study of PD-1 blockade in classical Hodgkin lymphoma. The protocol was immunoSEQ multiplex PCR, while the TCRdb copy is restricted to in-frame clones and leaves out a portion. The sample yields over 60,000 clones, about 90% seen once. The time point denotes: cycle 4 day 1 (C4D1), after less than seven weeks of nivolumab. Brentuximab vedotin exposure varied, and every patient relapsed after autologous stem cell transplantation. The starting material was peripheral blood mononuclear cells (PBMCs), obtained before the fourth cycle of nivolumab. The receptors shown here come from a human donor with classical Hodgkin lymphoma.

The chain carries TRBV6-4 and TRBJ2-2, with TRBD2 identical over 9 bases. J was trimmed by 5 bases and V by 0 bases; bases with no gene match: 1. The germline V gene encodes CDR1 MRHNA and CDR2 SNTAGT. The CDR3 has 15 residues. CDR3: CASSDSAGGTGELFF. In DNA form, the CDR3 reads TGTGCCAGCAGTGACTCCGCGGGGGGGACCGGGGAGCTGTTTTTT.

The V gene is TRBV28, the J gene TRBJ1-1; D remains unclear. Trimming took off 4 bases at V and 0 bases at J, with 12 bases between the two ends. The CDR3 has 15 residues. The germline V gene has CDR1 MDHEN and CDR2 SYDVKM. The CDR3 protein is CASSSAEYVNTEAFF. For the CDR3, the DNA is TGTGCCAGCAGTTCGGCAGAATATGTGAACACTGAAGCTTTCTTT.

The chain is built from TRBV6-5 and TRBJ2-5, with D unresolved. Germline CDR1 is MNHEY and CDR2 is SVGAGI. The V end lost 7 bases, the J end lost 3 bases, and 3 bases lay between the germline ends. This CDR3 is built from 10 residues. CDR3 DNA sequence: TGTGCCAGCACCGAAGAGACCCAGTACTTC. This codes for CASTEETQYF.

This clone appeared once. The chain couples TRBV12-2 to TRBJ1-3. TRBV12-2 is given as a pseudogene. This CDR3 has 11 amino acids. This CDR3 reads CASRDWDTIYF. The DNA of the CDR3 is TGTGCAAGTCGGGACTGGGACACCATATATTTT.

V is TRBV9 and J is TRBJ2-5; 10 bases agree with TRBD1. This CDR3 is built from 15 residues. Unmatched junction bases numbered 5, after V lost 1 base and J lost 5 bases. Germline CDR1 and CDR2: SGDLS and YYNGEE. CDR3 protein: CASSVSLDRGETQYF. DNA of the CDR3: TGTGCCAGCAGCGTATCTTTGGACAGGGGGGAGACCCAGTACTTC.

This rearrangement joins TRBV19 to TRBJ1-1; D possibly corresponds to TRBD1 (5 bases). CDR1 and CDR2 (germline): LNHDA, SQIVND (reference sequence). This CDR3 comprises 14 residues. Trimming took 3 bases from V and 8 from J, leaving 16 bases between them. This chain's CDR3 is CASSMTPGRSEAFF. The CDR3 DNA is TGTGCCAGTAGTATGACTCCAGGGAGGTCGGAAGCTTTCTTT.

The CDR3 here is CASGEGGGEKLFF. The CDR3 DNA is TGTGCCAGCGGGGAGGGGGGCGGCGAAAAACTGTTTTTT. This chain links TRBV28 with TRBJ1-4, with D perhaps matching TRBD1 (6 bases). V lost 8 bases, J lost 8 bases, and 15 bases lay in between. This CDR3 region has 13 residues. From germline, CDR1 is MDHEN and CDR2 SYDVKM. Full variable domain (rest looked up from reference TRBV28 and TRBJ1-4): DVKVTQSSRYLVKRTGEKVFLECVQDMDHENMFWYRQDPGLGLRLIYFSYDVKMKEKGDIPEGYSVSREKKERFSLILESASTNQTSMYLCASGEGGGEKLFFGSGTQLSVL.